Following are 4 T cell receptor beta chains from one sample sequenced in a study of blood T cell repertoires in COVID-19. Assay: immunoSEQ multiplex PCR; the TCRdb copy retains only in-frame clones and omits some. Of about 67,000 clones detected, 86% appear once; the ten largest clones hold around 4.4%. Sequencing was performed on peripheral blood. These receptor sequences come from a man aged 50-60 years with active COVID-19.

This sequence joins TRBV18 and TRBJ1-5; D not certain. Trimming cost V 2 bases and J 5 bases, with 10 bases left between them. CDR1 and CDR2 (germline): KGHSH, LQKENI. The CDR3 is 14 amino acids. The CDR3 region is CASSPRRDDQPQHF. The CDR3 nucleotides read TGTGCCAGCTCACCAAGGAGGGATGATCAGCCCCAGCATTTT.

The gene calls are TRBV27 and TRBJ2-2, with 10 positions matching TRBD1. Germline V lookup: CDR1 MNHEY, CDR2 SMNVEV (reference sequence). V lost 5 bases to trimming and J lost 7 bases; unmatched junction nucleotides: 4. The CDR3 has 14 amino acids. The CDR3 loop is CASSQTGGIGELFF. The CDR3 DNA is TGTGCCAGCAGTCAGACAGGGGGCATCGGGGAGCTGTTTTTT.

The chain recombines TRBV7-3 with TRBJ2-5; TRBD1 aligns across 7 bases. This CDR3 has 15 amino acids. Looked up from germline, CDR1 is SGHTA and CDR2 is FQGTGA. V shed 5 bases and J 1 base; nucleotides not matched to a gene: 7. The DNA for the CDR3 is TGTGCCAGCAGCCGTCCGGGACAGCCCCAAGAGACCCAGTACTTC. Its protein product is CASSRPGQPQETQYF.

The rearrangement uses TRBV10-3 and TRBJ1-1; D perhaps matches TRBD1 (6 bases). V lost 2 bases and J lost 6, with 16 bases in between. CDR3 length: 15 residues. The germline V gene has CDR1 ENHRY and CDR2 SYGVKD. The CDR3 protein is CAISETGLGLAEAFF. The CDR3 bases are TGTGCCATCAGTGAGACAGGGTTGGGATTGGCTGAAGCTTTCTTT.